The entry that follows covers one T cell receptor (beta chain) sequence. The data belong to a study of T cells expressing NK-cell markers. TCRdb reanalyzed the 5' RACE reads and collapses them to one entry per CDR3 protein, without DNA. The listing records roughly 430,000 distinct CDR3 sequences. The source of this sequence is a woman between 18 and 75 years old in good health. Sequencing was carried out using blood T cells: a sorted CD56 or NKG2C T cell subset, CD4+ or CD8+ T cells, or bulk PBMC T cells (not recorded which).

The CDR3 protein is CASNRGQVGTDTQYF. The chain is built from TRBV12-3 or TRBV12-4 and TRBJ2-3; absent DNA, TCRdb's TRBD1 call cannot be checked. The CDR3 consists of 15 residues.